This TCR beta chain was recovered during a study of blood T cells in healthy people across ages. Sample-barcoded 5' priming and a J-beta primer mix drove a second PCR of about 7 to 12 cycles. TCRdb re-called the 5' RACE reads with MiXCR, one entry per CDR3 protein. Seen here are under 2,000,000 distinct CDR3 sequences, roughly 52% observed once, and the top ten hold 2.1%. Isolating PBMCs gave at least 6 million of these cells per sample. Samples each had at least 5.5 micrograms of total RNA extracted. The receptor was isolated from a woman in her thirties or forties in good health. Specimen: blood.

Here the CDR3 DNA reads TGCAGTGCTAGAGCGGGCAGCCGTAACTCTGGAAACACCATATATTTT. Its translation is CSARAGSRNSGNTIYF. The V call is TRBV20-1, the J call TRBJ1-3; D gene ambiguous. The germline CDR1 and CDR2 sequences are DFQATT and SNEGSKA (reference sequence). CDR3 size: 16 residues. Trimming cost V 1 base and J 0 bases, with 13 bases left between them.